Below, 18 T cell receptor beta chains from the same sample are listed, as sequenced in a study of blood T cell repertoires in COVID-19. Assay used: immunoSEQ multiplex PCR; TCRdb lists only in-frame clones, some missing. The repertoire holds over 250,000 clones, roughly 85% seen once, with approximately 5% in the top ten. Sequencing used peripheral blood. Receptor source: a man aged 50-59 years with active or convalescent COVID-19.

This clone has a handful of counts. The chain combines TRBV12-3 or TRBV12-4 with TRBJ1-5; D gene uncertain. CDR3 length: 12 amino acids. V gave up 6 bases and J gave up 3 bases, with 6 bases separating them. CDR3 sequence reads: CASSLPNQPQHF. The DNA of the CDR3 is TGTGCCAGCAGCCTCCCCAATCAGCCCCAGCATTTT.

This rearrangement joins TRBV12-5 to TRBJ1-6; the D is unclear. Germline-derived CDR1 and CDR2 are LGHNT and FRNRAP. The CDR3 spans 14 residues. Trimming took off 7 bases at V and 7 bases at J, with 14 bases between the two ends. Here the CDR3 reads CASVGEGLNSPLHF. The CDR3 DNA reads TGTGCTAGTGTCGGAGAGGGATTGAATTCACCCCTCCACTTT.

This chain joins TRBV5-4 and TRBJ2-2; the D gene is possibly TRBD1 (6 bases). Trimming shortened V by 2 bases and J by 1 base, and 9 bases separated the two germline ends. The germline gives CDR1 SGHNT, CDR2 YYREEE (reference sequence). This CDR3 spans 15 amino acids. DNA for the CDR3: TGTGCCAGCAGCTTCGGCAGGGGGAACACCGGGGAGCTGTTTTTT. This translates into CASSFGRGNTGELFF. Complete variable domain (other parts from reference TRBV5-4 and TRBJ2-2): ETGVTQSPTHLIKTRGQQVTLRCSSQSGHNTVSWYQQALGQGPQFIFQYYREEENGRGNFPPRFSGLQFPNYSSELNVNALELDDSALYLCASSFGRGNTGELFFGEGSRLTVL.

The chain joins TRBV27 to TRBJ1-6; the match to TRBD1 covers 9 bases. Trimming cost V 8 bases and J 12 bases; bases outside gene matches: 17. This CDR3 comprises 16 residues. Germline V CDR1 and CDR2: MNHEY, SMNVEV (reference sequence). The CDR3 reads CASRNLGTGLSRPLHF. In nucleotides, the CDR3 is TGTGCCAGCCGGAACCTAGGGACAGGGCTGTCCCGACCCCTCCACTTT.

V usage is TRBV21-1 and J usage is TRBJ1-1; TRBD1, the D gene given by the table, was not confirmed from the DNA. TRBV21-1 is a recognized pseudogene. CDR3 size: 18 residues. Here the CDR3 reads CASSRTDRGESKNTEAFF. CDR3 DNA sequence: TGTGCCAGCAGCAGGACGGACAGGGGAGAATCGAAGAACACTGAAGCTTTCTTT.

The chain links TRBV6-5 to TRBJ1-5; D gene uncertain. The CDR3 length is 13 residues. Trimming stripped 6 bases from V and 6 bases from J, with 12 bases between. Germline V CDR1 and CDR2: MNHEY, SVGAGI. CDR3 bases: TGTGCCAGCAGCCTTAGACCGGGTCAGCCCCAGCATTTT. It codes for CASSLRPGQPQHF.

The chain employs TRBV29-1 and TRBJ2-7, with 7 bases identical to TRBD1. The germline gives CDR1 SQVTM, CDR2 ANQGSEA. The CDR3 has 15 residues. Trimming removed 2 bases from V and 4 bases from J; junction bases left unmatched: 11. The CDR3: CSVEQLSRGLYEQYF. The CDR3 bases are TGCAGCGTTGAACAACTCTCAAGGGGGCTTTACGAGCAGTACTTC.

This clone was seen a single time. CDR3 in DNA: TGTGCCAGCAGTTCTAGCGGGACCGGGGAGCTGTTTTTT. It translates to CASSSSGTGELFF. V usage is TRBV6-5 and J usage is TRBJ2-2; 8 bases fit TRBD2. Trimming cost V 4 bases and J 5 bases; bases outside gene matches: 0. There are 13 residues in the CDR3. The germline V gene has CDR1 MNHEY and CDR2 SVGAGI.

The CDR3 DNA reads as TGTGCCAGTAGTGCAGGGAACATCCCTGGAAACACCATATATTTT. This sequence encodes CASSAGNIPGNTIYF. The chain combines TRBV19 with TRBJ1-3, with a weak D call TRBD1 (5 bases). The CDR3 loop spans 15 amino acids. Trimming took 5 bases from V and 2 from J, leaving 13 bases between them. Germline V gene lookup returns CDR1 LNHDA and CDR2 SQIVND (reference sequence).

Regarding this clone: The junction departs from germline at one end; a sequencing error may be responsible. The chain links TRBV7-3 to TRBJ1-3, with a possible D match to TRBD1 (5 bases). Germline V gene lookup returns CDR1 SGHTA and CDR2 FQGTGA. This CDR3 region has 13 residues. In DNA form, the CDR3 reads TGTGCCAGCAGCCTCTCAAGGGGAACCACCATATATTTT. Translation: CASSLSRGTTIYF.

V is TRBV6-5 and J is TRBJ2-3, with 7 bases that match TRBD2. CDR1 and CDR2 (germline): MNHEY, SVGAGI. The CDR3 sequence is 14 residues long. The trim removed 4 bases at V and 7 bases at J, leaving 8 bases unmatched. The chain's CDR3 is CASSSGGSLNTQYF. The CDR3 DNA follows: TGTGCCAGCAGTTCAGGCGGGAGTTTGAATACGCAGTATTTT.

The chain combines TRBV19 with TRBJ1-1, with D unclear. Per germline, CDR1 LNHDA and CDR2 SQIVND (reference sequence). This CDR3 is 14 amino acids long. V was cut by 5 bases and J by 1 base, with 11 bases left in between. CDR3 DNA sequence: TGTGCCAGTAGTCCTCAGACACAGAACACTGAAGCTTTCTTT. Amino acids: CASSPQTQNTEAFF.

The chain uses TRBV19 and TRBJ2-2; 9 bases fit TRBD1. Germline CDR1 is LNHDA and CDR2 is SQIVND (reference sequence). The length of the CDR3 is 15 residues. After removal of 4 bases from V and 4 bases from J, the junction contained 4 bases not matched to a gene. The CDR3 DNA sequence: TGTGCCAGTAGTAGGGACAGGGAGTTCACCGGGGAGCTGTTTTTT. Protein: CASSRDREFTGELFF.

This clone has more than one count but fewer than ten. CDR3 sequence (DNA): TGTGCCAGCTCACCACCCGGGACTAGCCGGAATGAGCAGTTCTTC. It specifies CASSPPGTSRNEQFF. V gene TRBV18 combines with J gene TRBJ2-1, with TRBD2 matching 9 bases. The germline V gene has CDR1 KGHSH and CDR2 LQKENI. The junction had 4 bases not matched to a gene; V was cut back by 0 bases and J by 7 bases. This CDR3 spans 15 amino acids.

The rearrangement links TRBV5-8 to TRBJ2-1; 13 bases are a match to TRBD2. V trimming: 6 bases; J trimming: 6 bases; junction bases outside the gene matches: 6. The CDR3 contains 15 residues. CDR1 is SGHTS and CDR2 is YDEGEE in the germline V gene. CDR3 sequence: CASTTGTSGTNEQFF. CDR3 in DNA: TGTGCCAGCACCACCGGGACTAGCGGGACCAATGAGCAGTTCTTC.

The chain combines TRBV7-9 with TRBJ2-1, with 11 bases lining up with TRBD2. V lost 2 bases to trimming and J lost 10 bases; unmatched junction nucleotides: 7. There are 15 residues in the CDR3. Germline V CDR1 and CDR2: SEHNR, FQNEAQ (reference sequence). The CDR3 DNA reads TGTGCCAGCAGCTTAACTAGCGGGAGTTTAGGCGAGCAGTTCTTC. Translation gives CASSLTSGSLGEQFF.

The chain employs TRBV19 and TRBJ1-4; D remains ambiguous. The V and J ends lost 6 bases and 6 bases respectively, with 14 bases between them. The CDR3 sequence is 14 residues long. Germline values: CDR1 LNHDA, CDR2 SQIVND (reference sequence). CDR3 sequence (DNA): TGTGCCAGTAGGACGGGGAGGTACCATGAAAAACTGTTTTTT. Translation: CASRTGRYHEKLFF.

The V and J genes are TRBV7-6 and TRBJ1-1; 8 bases agree with TRBD1. The J segment lost 6 bases and the V segment lost 5 bases, leaving 14 bases of the junction unmatched. This CDR3 comprises 16 residues. Per germline, CDR1 SGHVS and CDR2 FNYEAQ. As DNA, the CDR3 is TGTGCCAGCAGCCAAAACCCAGGGGGCAAGGTATCTGAAGCTTTCTTT. It codes for CASSQNPGGKVSEAFF.